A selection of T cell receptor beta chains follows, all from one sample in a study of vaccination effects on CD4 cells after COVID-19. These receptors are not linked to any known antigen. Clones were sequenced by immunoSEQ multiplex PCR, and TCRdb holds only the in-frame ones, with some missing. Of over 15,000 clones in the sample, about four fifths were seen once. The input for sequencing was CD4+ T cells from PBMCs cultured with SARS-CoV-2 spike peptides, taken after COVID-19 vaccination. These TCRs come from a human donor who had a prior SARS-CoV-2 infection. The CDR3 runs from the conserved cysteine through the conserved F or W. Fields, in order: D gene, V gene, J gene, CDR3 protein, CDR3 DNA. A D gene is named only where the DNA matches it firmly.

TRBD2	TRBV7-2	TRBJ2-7	CASSFRGTSGGASHEQYF	TGTGCCAGCAGCTTCCGCGGGACTAGCGGGGGGGCCTCTCACGAGCAGTACTTC
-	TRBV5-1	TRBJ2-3	CASMMAGADTQYF	TGCGCCAGCATGATGGCAGGGGCAGATACGCAGTATTTT
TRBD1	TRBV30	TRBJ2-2	CAWRGQGAANTGELFF	TGTGCCTGGAGGGGACAGGGAGCCGCGAACACCGGGGAGCTGTTTTTT
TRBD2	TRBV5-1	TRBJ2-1	CASSLVRLAGDNEQFF	TGCGCCAGCAGCTTGGTACGACTAGCGGGGGACAATGAGCAGTTCTTC
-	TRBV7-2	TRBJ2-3	CASSLAWGIWGTQYF	TGTGCCAGCAGCTTAGCGTGGGGGATTTGGGGTACGCAGTATTTT
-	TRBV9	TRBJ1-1	CASSAMRVGANTEAFF	TGTGCCAGCAGCGCGATGAGGGTGGGGGCGAACACTGAAGCTTTCTTT
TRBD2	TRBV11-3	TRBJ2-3	CASSTGQGTSGSWAQYF	TGTGCCAGCAGCACGGGACAGGGAACTAGCGGGAGTTGGGCGCAGTATTTT
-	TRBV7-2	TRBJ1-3	CASRADRVGNTIYF	TGTGCCAGCAGGGCGGACAGAGTTGGAAACACCATATATTTT
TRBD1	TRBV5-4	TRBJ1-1	CASSLRRQGGTEAFF	TGTGCCAGCAGCTTGCGGCGACAGGGAGGCACTGAAGCTTTCTTT
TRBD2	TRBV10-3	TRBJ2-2	CAISPTSGGPNTGELFF	TGTGCCATCAGTCCGACTAGCGGGGGGCCGAACACCGGGGAGCTGTTTTTT